Listed below are T cell receptor beta chains from one sample, sequenced in a study of response to subunit inactivated influenza vaccine. TCRdb called the RT-PCR reads again in MiXCR, with one record for every CDR3 protein. The table shows fewer than 250,000 distinct CDR3 sequences, with around 14% occurring only once. The sample in question was CD8+ T cells sorted from PBMCs, obtained 5 days after vaccination. Receptor source: a man aged 50-59 years who received an inactivated influenza vaccine. Each CDR3 is given with its conserved first and last residue. D genes are given only for firm matches. The size field is filled for only some rows; it gives once, few, many or a size class.

CSRTLPGGEQYF,TGCAGTAGGACGCTACCAGGTGGGGAGCAGTACTTC,.,TRBV20-1,few,12,TRBJ2-7
CASSWGVSGTEAFF,TGTGCCAGCAGCTGGGGGGTCTCTGGCACTGAAGCTTTCTTT,.,TRBV13,few,14,TRBJ1-1
CASSSLSVTYNEQFF,TGCGCCAGCAGCTCGTTATCGGTGACCTACAATGAGCAGTTCTTC,.,TRBV5-1,many,15,TRBJ2-1
CASSYSNRGLSYGYTF,TGTGCCAGCAGTTACTCGAACAGGGGACTATCCTATGGCTACACCTTC,TRBD1,TRBV6-5,.,16,TRBJ1-2
CASSFGRFEAFF,TGTGCCAGCAGTTTCGGACGCTTTGAAGCTTTCTTT,.,TRBV12-3/TRBV12-4,few,12,TRBJ1-1
CASSFVVEAQYF,TGTGCCAGCAGCTTTGTGGTTGAGGCGCAGTATTTT,.,TRBV7-9,.,12,TRBJ2-3
CSGLGGGKSYEQYF,TGCAGCGGCCTCGGGGGCGGAAAATCCTACGAGCAGTACTTC,.,TRBV29-1,.,14,TRBJ2-7
CASSQVGGLGNEQFF,TGCGCCAGCAGCCAGGTGGGGGGCCTTGGGAATGAGCAGTTCTTC,.,TRBV4-1,.,15,TRBJ2-1
CASSLAGSTYEQYF,TGCGCCAGCAGCTTGGCCGGTAGTACCTACGAGCAGTACTTC,.,TRBV5-1,.,14,TRBJ2-7
CASGSGRNTIYF,TGTGCCAGCGGCTCGGGGAGAAACACCATATATTTT,.,TRBV2,.,12,TRBJ1-3
CASSQDIGLAGAPLYF,TGCGCCAGCAGCCAAGATATCGGACTAGCGGGGGCCCCCCTGTATTTT,TRBD2,TRBV4-3,few,16,TRBJ2-3
CASSPGTRNTIYF,TGTGCCAGCAGTCCCGGGACGAGAAACACCATATATTTT,.,TRBV6-1,.,13,TRBJ1-3
CASSLGGGEATNEKLFF,TGTGCCAGCAGCTTGGGCGGGGGGGAGGCAACTAATGAAAAACTGTTTTTT,.,TRBV9,few,17,TRBJ1-4
CASSFQQGGDEQYF,TGTGCCAGCAGTTTCCAGCAGGGGGGCGACGAGCAGTACTTC,.,TRBV27,.,14,TRBJ2-7
CASSQVLNTEAFF,TGTGCCAGCAGCCAAGTTCTCAACACTGAAGCTTTCTTT,.,TRBV3-1,many,13,TRBJ1-1
CASSPVDRVNYEQYF,TGTGCCAGCAGCCCGGTGGACAGGGTGAACTACGAGCAGTACTTC,TRBD1,TRBV5-6,.,15,TRBJ2-7
CASSQEDTGSYNEQFF,TGCGCCAGCAGCCAAGAGGATACAGGGTCCTACAATGAGCAGTTCTTC,.,TRBV4-3,few,16,TRBJ2-1
CSVEVLLAGGLVTDTQYF,TGCAGCGTTGAAGTCTTACTAGCGGGGGGGCTTGTCACAGATACGCAGTATTTT,TRBD2,TRBV29-1,medium-sized,18,TRBJ2-3
CASSTGTGGYTGELFF,TGTGCCAGCAGCACCGGGACAGGGGGCTACACCGGGGAGCTGTTTTTT,TRBD1,TRBV9,.,16,TRBJ2-2
CASSQDSGRANNEQYF,TGTGCCAGCAGCCAAGATAGCGGGAGGGCAAACAACGAGCAGTACTTC,TRBD2,TRBV3-1,.,16,TRBJ2-7
CASAWTSGAGNEQFF,TGCGCCAGCGCCTGGACTAGCGGGGCGGGAAATGAGCAGTTCTTC,TRBD2,TRBV4-3,few,15,TRBJ2-1
CASSRWGGVYTEQFF,TGTGCCAGCAGCCGCTGGGGGGGGGTATATACTGAGCAGTTCTTC,TRBD2,TRBV7-9,.,15,TRBJ2-1
CASRAGSHEQYF,TGTGCCAGCAGGGCCGGATCGCACGAGCAGTACTTC,.,TRBV6-5,.,12,TRBJ2-7
CSVEGQGAKRKLNYGYTF,TGCAGCGTTGAAGGACAGGGGGCAAAGAGGAAGCTTAACTATGGCTACACCTTC,TRBD1,TRBV29-1,few,18,TRBJ1-2
CASSVGLAWGNEQYF,TGTGCCAGCAGCGTAGGTCTAGCGTGGGGGAACGAGCAGTACTTC,.,TRBV9,.,15,TRBJ2-7
CASSRARGDTQYF,TGTGCCAGCAGCCGAGCCCGTGGGGATACGCAGTATTTT,.,TRBV12-3/TRBV12-4,few,13,TRBJ2-3
CASSFLTFSYEQYF,TGTGCCAGCAGCTTTCTTACCTTCTCCTACGAGCAGTACTTC,.,TRBV11-2,.,14,TRBJ2-7
CSARDHSSGGRTDTQYF,TGCAGTGCTAGAGATCATTCTAGCGGGGGTCGCACAGATACGCAGTATTTT,TRBD2,TRBV20-1,few,17,TRBJ2-3
CASSSDNYLSYNEQFF,TGTGCCAGTAGTTCTGATAACTACCTTTCCTACAATGAGCAGTTCTTC,.,TRBV19,.,16,TRBJ2-1
CASSVVSDSEQYF,TGTGCCAGCAGCGTAGTATCCGATTCCGAGCAGTACTTC,.,TRBV9,many,13,TRBJ2-7
CASSYLAGGVYEQYF,TGTGCCAGCAGTTACCTAGCGGGAGGAGTCTACGAGCAGTACTTC,TRBD2,TRBV6-2/TRBV6-3,.,15,TRBJ2-7
CASSYSRPGNTIYF,TGTGCCAGCAGTTACTCGAGGCCGGGAAACACCATATATTTT,.,TRBV6-5,few,14,TRBJ1-3
CASSPVENEQFF,TGTGCCAGCAGCCCGGTCGAAAATGAGCAGTTCTTC,.,TRBV7-9,few,12,TRBJ2-1
CASSLVRGEGPEQYF,TGTGCCAGCAGCCTCGTTCGGGGGGAGGGCCCCGAGCAGTACTTC,TRBD2,TRBV3-1,.,15,TRBJ2-7
CASSQGPGLNQPQHF,TGCGCCAGCAGCCAAGGTCCAGGGCTCAATCAGCCCCAGCATTTT,.,TRBV4-1,.,15,TRBJ1-5
CASSQVLPGSGSSQETQYF,TGCGCCAGCAGCCAAGTCCTACCAGGGAGCGGGAGTAGTCAAGAGACCCAGTACTTC,TRBD2,TRBV4-3,.,19,TRBJ2-5
CASSHSPGYNEQFF,TGTGCCAGCAGCCATTCTCCTGGTTACAATGAGCAGTTCTTC,.,TRBV3-1,.,14,TRBJ2-1
CASSVDPNGYTF,TGTGCCAGCAGCGTAGATCCAAATGGCTACACCTTC,.,TRBV9,few,12,TRBJ1-2
CASRESGGDYNEQFF,TGTGCCAGCAGGGAAAGCGGGGGGGACTACAATGAGCAGTTCTTC,TRBD2,TRBV12-3/TRBV12-4,many,15,TRBJ2-1
CASSPWTGSTGELFF,TGTGCCAGCAGCCCGTGGACAGGGAGCACCGGGGAGCTGTTTTTT,TRBD1,TRBV7-2,.,15,TRBJ2-2
CASSIDGSGANVLTF,TGTGCCAGTAGTATCGACGGCTCTGGGGCCAACGTCCTGACTTTC,.,TRBV19,few,15,TRBJ2-6
CASSYWEGASYNEQFF,TGTGCCAGCAGTTACTGGGAGGGGGCATCCTACAATGAGCAGTTCTTC,.,TRBV6-5,.,16,TRBJ2-1
CASSLDMVSYEQYF,TGTGCCAGCAGCTTAGACATGGTCTCCTACGAGCAGTACTTC,.,TRBV7-6,few,14,TRBJ2-7
CASSLNPGQGPDTQYF,TGTGCCAGCAGCTTAAACCCGGGACAGGGGCCAGATACGCAGTATTTT,TRBD1,TRBV7-9,.,16,TRBJ2-3
CASSRGIGSDEQYF,TGTGCCAGCAGCCGGGGGATAGGGTCGGACGAGCAGTACTTC,.,TRBV4-2,.,14,TRBJ2-7
CASSKDRVEAFF,TGTGCCAGCAGTAAGGACAGGGTTGAAGCTTTCTTT,TRBD1,TRBV6-5,.,12,TRBJ1-1
CASSYKRIGIESPFNEQFF,TGTGCCAGCAGCTACAAAAGAATCGGAATTGAGTCTCCTTTCAATGAGCAGTTCTTC,.,TRBV7-3,few,19,TRBJ2-1
CASSLQGGYTGELFF,TGTGCCAGCAGCTTACAGGGGGGCTACACCGGGGAGCTGTTTTTT,.,TRBV13,.,15,TRBJ2-2
CSVSQGNEQFF,TGCAGCGTTTCACAGGGGAATGAGCAGTTCTTC,TRBD1,TRBV29-1,few,11,TRBJ2-1
CASSLLAGETQYF,TGTGCCAGCAGCTTACTAGCGGGGGAGACCCAGTACTTC,TRBD2,TRBV5-6,few,13,TRBJ2-5
CASRGQGQVSQYF,TGCGCCAGCAGAGGACAGGGTCAAGTTAGCCAGTACTTC,TRBD1,TRBV10-2,many,13,TRBJ2-5